The 10 T cell receptor beta chains below come from one sample, sequenced in a study of shared clonotypes between healthy human individuals. Produced via immunoSEQ multiplex PCR; TCRdb's table is partial and in-frame only. The data show 1.6 million or so clones, about 98.5% seen once. Material for sequencing was naive CD4+ T cells sorted from blood. Subset here: CD45RA+ positively selected. Receptors were obtained from a man in his thirties or forties in good health.

The chain has TRBV5-4 and TRBJ2-3; a possible D gene is TRBD2 (5 bases). CDR1 is SGHNT and CDR2 is YYREEE in the germline V gene (reference sequence). The CDR3 length is 16 residues. V was cut by 4 bases and J by 6 bases, with 21 bases left in between. The CDR3 nucleotides are TGTGCCAGCAGCCAAGGACGCCCGGGGTCCGGGGATACGCAGTATTTT. Protein sequence: CASSQGRPGSGDTQYF.

This sequence joins TRBV5-1 and TRBJ2-7, with D unresolved. The CDR3 totals 13 residues. Deletions cut 2 bases from V and 0 bases from J, with 6 bases between. Looked up from germline, CDR1 is SGHRS and CDR2 is YFSETQ. CDR3 in DNA: TGCGCCAGCAGCTTCCTGAGCTCCTACGAGCAGTACTTC. This encodes CASSFLSSYEQYF. Full variable domain (missing parts from reference TRBV5-1 and TRBJ2-7): KAGVTQTPRYLIKTRGQQVTLSCSPISGHRSVSWYQQTPGQGLQFLFEYFSETQRNKGNFPGRFSGRQFSNSRSEMNVSTLELGDSALYLCASSFLSSYEQYFGPGTRLTVT.

In nucleotides, the CDR3 is TGCGCCAGCTCAGCTTGGAAGGGGGAGGTGACTGAAGCTTTCTTT. Translation gives CASSAWKGEVTEAFF. V gene TRBV5-1 combines with J gene TRBJ1-1, with a possible D match to TRBD1 (6 bases). CDR1 SGHRS and CDR2 YFSETQ come from the germline V gene. This CDR3 spans 15 amino acids. V was clipped by 7 bases and J by 5 bases, with 21 bases between them.

The rearrangement links TRBV5-4 to TRBJ2-7; possible D gene TRBD1, 6 bases. Trimming took off 4 bases at V and 5 bases at J, with 13 bases between the two ends. In germline, CDR1 is SGHNT, CDR2 YYREEE (reference sequence). This CDR3 is 13 amino acids long. CDR3 in amino acids: CASSEQGINEQYF. The CDR3 region has the DNA TGTGCCAGCAGCGAACAGGGAATCAACGAGCAGTACTTC. Combining the CDR3 with reference TRBV5-4 and TRBJ2-7 gives the whole variable domain ETGVTQSPTHLIKTRGQQVTLRCSSQSGHNTVSWYQQALGQGPQFIFQYYREEENGRGNFPPRFSGLQFPNYSSELNVNALELDDSALYLCASSEQGINEQYFGPGTRLTVT.

This chain links TRBV4-1 with TRBJ2-7, with D tentatively TRBD1 (5 bases). The CDR3 contains 14 residues. V lost 2 bases, J lost 4 bases, and 12 bases lay in between. Germline values: CDR1 MGHRA, CDR2 YSYEKL. The CDR3 nucleotides read TGCGCCAGCAGCCAAAGTCTTCAGGGTTACGAGCAGTACTTC. This sequence encodes CASSQSLQGYEQYF.

This clone came up once. This sequence joins TRBV19 and TRBJ2-7, with D uncertain. The CDR3 is 16 amino acids. Per germline, CDR1 LNHDA and CDR2 SQIVND (reference sequence). Trimming removed 3 bases from V and 2 bases from J, with 17 bases in between. CDR3 region: CASSMDSSLGTYEQYF. CDR3 nucleotides: TGTGCCAGTAGTATGGATAGTTCACTGGGGACCTACGAGCAGTACTTC. The variable domain in full, completed from reference TRBV19 and TRBJ2-7, reads DGGITQSPKYLFRKEGQNVTLSCEQNLNHDAMYWYRQDPGQGLRLIYYSQIVNDFQKGDIAEGYSVSREKKESFPLTVTSAQKNPTAFYLCASSMDSSLGTYEQYFGPGTRLTVT.

V gene TRBV15 combines with J gene TRBJ2-3; possible D gene TRBD1, 5 bases. CDR1 is LNHNV, CDR2 YYDKDF, per germline (reference sequence). Trimming shortened V by 0 bases and J by 0 bases, and 19 bases separated the two germline ends. This CDR3 has 19 amino acids. CDR3 bases: TGTGCCACCAGCAGAGATCCTCCGTCGAAGACAGCTAGCACAGATACGCAGTATTTT. Amino acid sequence: CATSRDPPSKTASTDTQYF.

This sequence joins TRBV18 and TRBJ2-2; TRBD2 matches at 9 bases. Trimming at V came to 2 bases and at J to 7 bases, leaving 11 bases not matched to a gene. Germline V lookup: CDR1 KGHSH, CDR2 LQKENI. This CDR3 region has 17 residues. The CDR3 DNA reads TGTGCCAGCTCACCAGCGGTAGCGGGAGACGGAGTCGGGGAGCTGTTTTTT. Translation gives CASSPAVAGDGVGELFF.

The DNA for the CDR3 is TGTGCCAGCAGTTTATGGCTACGGAAGAATGAGCAGTTCTTC. It yields the protein CASSLWLRKNEQFF. The chain joins TRBV27 to TRBJ2-1, with D unresolved. The CDR3 has 14 residues. Looked up from germline, CDR1 is MNHEY and CDR2 is SMNVEV (reference sequence). V was pared by 1 base and J by 7 bases, with 11 bases between.

The chain has TRBV7-3 and TRBJ2-5, with 9 bases aligning to TRBD1. The CDR3 runs to 14 residues. Germline trimming cut 2 bases from V and 6 bases from J; bases unmatched to any gene: 4. Looked up from germline, CDR1 is SGHTA and CDR2 is FQGTGA. CDR3 amino acids: CASSLFGTGQTQYF. CDR3 DNA: TGTGCCAGCAGCTTATTCGGGACAGGGCAGACCCAGTACTTC.